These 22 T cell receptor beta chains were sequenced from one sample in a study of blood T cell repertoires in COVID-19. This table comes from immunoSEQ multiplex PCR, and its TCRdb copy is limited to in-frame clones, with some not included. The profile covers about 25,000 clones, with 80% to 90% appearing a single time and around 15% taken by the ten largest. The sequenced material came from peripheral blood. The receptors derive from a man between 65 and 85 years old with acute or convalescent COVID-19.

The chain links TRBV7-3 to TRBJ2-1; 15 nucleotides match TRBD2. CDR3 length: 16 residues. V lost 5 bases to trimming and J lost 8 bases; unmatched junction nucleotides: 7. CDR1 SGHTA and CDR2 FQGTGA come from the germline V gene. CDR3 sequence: CASSPTGTSGRYEQFF. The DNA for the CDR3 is TGTGCCAGCAGCCCCACCGGGACTAGCGGGAGGTATGAGCAGTTCTTC.

CDR3 loop: CAGWRGGNQPQHF. CDR3 nucleotides: TGTGCCGGTTGGCGGGGGGGGAATCAGCCCCAGCATTTT. The rearrangement joins TRBV28 to TRBJ1-5, with a weak D call TRBD1 (5 bases). The CDR3 extends over 13 amino acids. Trimming pared 11 bases from V and 4 bases from J, leaving 15 bases between. Per germline, CDR1 MDHEN and CDR2 SYDVKM. The full variable domain, with the rest looked up from reference TRBV28 and TRBJ1-5, is DVKVTQSSRYLVKRTGEKVFLECVQDMDHENMFWYRQDPGLGLRLIYFSYDVKMKEKGDIPEGYSVSREKKERFSLILESASTNQTSMYLCAGWRGGNQPQHFGDGTRLSIL.

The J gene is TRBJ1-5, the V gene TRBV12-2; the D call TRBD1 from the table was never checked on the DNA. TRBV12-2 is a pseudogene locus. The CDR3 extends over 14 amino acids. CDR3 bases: TGTGCAAGTCGCTTAGAGGCAGGGGGGCAGCCCCAGCATTTT. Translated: CASRLEAGGQPQHF.

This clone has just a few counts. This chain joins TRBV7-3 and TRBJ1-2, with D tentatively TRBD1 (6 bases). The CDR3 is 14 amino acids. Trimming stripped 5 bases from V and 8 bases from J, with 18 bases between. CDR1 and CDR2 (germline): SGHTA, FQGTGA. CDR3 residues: CASSGGQPSEGYTF. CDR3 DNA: TGTGCCAGCAGCGGAGGACAGCCCTCAGAGGGCTACACCTTC.

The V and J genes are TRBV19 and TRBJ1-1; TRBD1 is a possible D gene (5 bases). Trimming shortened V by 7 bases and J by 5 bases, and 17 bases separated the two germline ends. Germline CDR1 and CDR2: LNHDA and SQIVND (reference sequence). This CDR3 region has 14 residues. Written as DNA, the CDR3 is TGTGCCAGTATCGTCGCGGGGGTTCGGACTGAAGCTTTCTTT. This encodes CASIVAGVRTEAFF.

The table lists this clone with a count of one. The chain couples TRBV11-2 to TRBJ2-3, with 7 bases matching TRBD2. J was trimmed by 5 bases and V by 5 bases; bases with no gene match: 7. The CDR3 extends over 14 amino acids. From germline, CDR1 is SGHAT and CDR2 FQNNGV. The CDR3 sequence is CASSPPGGRDTQYF. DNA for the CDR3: TGTGCCAGCAGCCCTCCGGGGGGAAGAGATACGCAGTATTTT.

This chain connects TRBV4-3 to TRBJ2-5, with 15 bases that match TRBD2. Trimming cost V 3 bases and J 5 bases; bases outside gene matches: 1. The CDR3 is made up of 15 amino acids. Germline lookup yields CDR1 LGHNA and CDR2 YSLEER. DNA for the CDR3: TGCGCCAGCAGCCAGGGGACTAGCGGGAGGGAGACCCAGTACTTC. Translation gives CASSQGTSGRETQYF.

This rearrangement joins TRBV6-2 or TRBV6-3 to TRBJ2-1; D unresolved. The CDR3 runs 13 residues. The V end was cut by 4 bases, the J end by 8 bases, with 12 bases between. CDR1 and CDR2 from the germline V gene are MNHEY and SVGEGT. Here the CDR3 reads CASSSSDSHEQFF. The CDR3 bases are TGTGCCAGCAGTTCCTCAGACTCCCATGAGCAGTTCTTC.

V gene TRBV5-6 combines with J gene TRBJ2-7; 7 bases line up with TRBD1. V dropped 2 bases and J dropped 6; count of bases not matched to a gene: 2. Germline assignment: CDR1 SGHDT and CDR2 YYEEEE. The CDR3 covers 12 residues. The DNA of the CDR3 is TGTGCCAGCAGCTTAGGGGGCGGCGAGCAGTACTTC. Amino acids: CASSLGGGEQYF.

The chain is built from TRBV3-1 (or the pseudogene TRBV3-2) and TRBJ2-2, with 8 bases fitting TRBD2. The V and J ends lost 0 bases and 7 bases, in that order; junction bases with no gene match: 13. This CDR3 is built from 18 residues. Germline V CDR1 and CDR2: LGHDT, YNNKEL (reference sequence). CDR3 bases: TGTGCCAGCAGCCAAGATACAAAAGAAGCGGGAGCGAACGGGGAGCTGTTTTTT. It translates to CASSQDTKEAGANGELFF.

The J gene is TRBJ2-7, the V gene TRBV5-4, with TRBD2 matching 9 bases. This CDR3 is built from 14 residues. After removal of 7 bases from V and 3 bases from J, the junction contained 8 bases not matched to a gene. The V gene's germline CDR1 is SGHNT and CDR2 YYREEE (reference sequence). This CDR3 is CASAVDSGSYEQYF. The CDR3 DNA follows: TGTGCCAGCGCTGTCGATAGCGGGAGCTACGAGCAGTACTTC.

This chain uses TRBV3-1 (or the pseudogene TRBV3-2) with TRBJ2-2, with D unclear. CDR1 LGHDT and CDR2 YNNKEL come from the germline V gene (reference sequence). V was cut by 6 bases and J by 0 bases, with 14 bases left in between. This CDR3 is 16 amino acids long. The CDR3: CASSLDSHANTGELFF. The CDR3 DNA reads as TGTGCCAGCAGTCTCGACTCACACGCGAACACCGGGGAGCTGTTTTTT.

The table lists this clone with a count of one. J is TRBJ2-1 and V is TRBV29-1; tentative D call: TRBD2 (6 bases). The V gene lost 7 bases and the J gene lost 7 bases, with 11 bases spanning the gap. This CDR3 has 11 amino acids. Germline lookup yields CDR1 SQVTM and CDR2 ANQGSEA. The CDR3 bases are TGCAGCGCCCGGGAGCGAAATGAGCAGTTCTTC. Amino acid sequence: CSARERNEQFF.

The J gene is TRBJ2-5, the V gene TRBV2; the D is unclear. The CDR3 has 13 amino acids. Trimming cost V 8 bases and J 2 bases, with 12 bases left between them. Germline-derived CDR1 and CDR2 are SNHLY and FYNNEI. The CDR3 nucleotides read TGTGCCAGCGGGCCCCTAATTCAAGAGACCCAGTACTTC. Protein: CASGPLIQETQYF.

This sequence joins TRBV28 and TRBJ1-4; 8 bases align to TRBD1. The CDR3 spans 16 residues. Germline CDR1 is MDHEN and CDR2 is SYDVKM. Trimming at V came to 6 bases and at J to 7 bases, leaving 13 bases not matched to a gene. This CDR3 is CASSQDRVGVGEKLFF. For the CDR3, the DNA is TGTGCCAGCAGCCAGGACAGGGTAGGGGTAGGTGAAAAACTGTTTTTT. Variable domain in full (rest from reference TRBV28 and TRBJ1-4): DVKVTQSSRYLVKRTGEKVFLECVQDMDHENMFWYRQDPGLGLRLIYFSYDVKMKEKGDIPEGYSVSREKKERFSLILESASTNQTSMYLCASSQDRVGVGEKLFFGSGTQLSVL.

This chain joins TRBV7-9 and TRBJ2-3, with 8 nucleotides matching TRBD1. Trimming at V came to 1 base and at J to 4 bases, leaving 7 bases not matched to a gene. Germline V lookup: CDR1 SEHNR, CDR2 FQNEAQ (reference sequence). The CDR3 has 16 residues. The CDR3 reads CASSLELDRGSDTQYF. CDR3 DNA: TGTGCCAGCAGCTTAGAACTAGACAGGGGTTCAGATACGCAGTATTTT.

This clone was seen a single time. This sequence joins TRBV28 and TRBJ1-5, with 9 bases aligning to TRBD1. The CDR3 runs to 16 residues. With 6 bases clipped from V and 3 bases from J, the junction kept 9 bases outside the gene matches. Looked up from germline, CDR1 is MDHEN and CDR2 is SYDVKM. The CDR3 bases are TGTGCCAGCAGAACAGGGGGCTCGGTGGACAATCAGCCCCAGCATTTT. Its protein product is CASRTGGSVDNQPQHF.

The CDR3 nucleotides are TGCAGTGCTAGTCGGGGGATTGGAAACACCATATATTTT. Its translation: CSASRGIGNTIYF. The J gene is TRBJ1-3, the V gene TRBV20-1; D possibly corresponds to TRBD1 (5 bases). With 3 bases removed from V and 3 bases from J, the gap between germline ends came to 9 bases. In germline, CDR1 is DFQATT, CDR2 SNEGSKA (reference sequence). The CDR3 has 13 residues.

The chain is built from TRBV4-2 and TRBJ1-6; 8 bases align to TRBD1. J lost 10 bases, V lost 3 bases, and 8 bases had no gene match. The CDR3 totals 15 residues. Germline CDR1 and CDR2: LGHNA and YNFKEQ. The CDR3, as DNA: TGTGCCAGCAGCCAGTATGGACAGGGTGGGTCACCCCTCCACTTT. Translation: CASSQYGQGGSPLHF.

The CDR3 reads CSVAGGASNIQYF. DNA for the CDR3: TGCAGCGTTGCAGGGGGCGCCTCAAACATTCAGTACTTC. The chain has TRBV29-1 and TRBJ2-4, with 8 bases that match TRBD1. V lost 4 bases, J lost 6 bases, and 5 bases stayed unmatched. CDR1 and CDR2 (germline): SQVTM, ANQGSEA. The CDR3 totals 13 residues.

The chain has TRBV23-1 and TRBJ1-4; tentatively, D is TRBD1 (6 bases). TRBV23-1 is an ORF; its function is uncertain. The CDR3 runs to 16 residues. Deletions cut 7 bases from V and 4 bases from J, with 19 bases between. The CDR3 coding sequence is TGCGCCAGCACCAAACGGGACACCAGGGGTAATGAAAAACTGTTTTTT. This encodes CASTKRDTRGNEKLFF.

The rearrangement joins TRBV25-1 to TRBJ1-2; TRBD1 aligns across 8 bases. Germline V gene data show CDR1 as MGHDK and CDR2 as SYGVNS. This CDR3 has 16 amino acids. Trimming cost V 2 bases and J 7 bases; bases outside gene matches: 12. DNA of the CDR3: TGTGCCAGCAGTGAACCCCGCTCAGGGGGCTATGGTGGCTACACCTTC. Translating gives CASSEPRSGGYGGYTF.